Sequencing of this T cell receptor (beta chain) was carried out in a study of cytomegalovirus exposure and HLA in healthy donors. Across the whole study: A data release that came early held tens of millions of unique TCRs from HLA-typed donors. Study-wide results and limits: A highly shared variant cluster was judged a likely technical artifact. Among TCR beta chains of equal frequency, HLA-associated ones were more clonally expanded in a later analysis.

Primers included in the PCR were 60 Vbeta and 13 Jbeta primers. The data were produced by immunoSEQ multiplex PCR, yet TCRdb's version contains in-frame clones alone and is incomplete. The table records around 200,000 clones, around 85% of them present only once. V gave up 5 bases and J gave up 7 bases, with 11 bases separating them. CDR1 and CDR2 from the germline V gene are MNHEY and SVGAGI. The CDR3 is 12 amino acids. This clone was observed a few times. Its antigen is still unknown. Sequencing was performed on PBMCs. The V and J genes are TRBV6-5 and TRBJ1-2; D perhaps matches TRBD1 (6 bases). The clonotype originates from a man aged 35-49 years in good health and CMV-seropositive. CDR3 in amino acids: CASSDRLGGYTF. The DNA for the CDR3 is TGTGCCAGCAGTGACAGGTTAGGTGGCTACACCTTC.